This is a list of T cell receptor beta chains from one sample in a study of identical twins. TCRdb re-called the 5' RACE reads through MiXCR, storing one row per CDR3 protein. The data contain some 660,000 distinct CDR3 sequences, 8% to 9% of them seen just once; the ten biggest clones take up about 0.98%. These records were also assigned to another study, of yellow fever vaccine responses in identical twins.

Input material: PBMCs. These receptors were collected from a woman aged 18-35 years in good health. CDR3s include the opening cysteine and the closing phenylalanine or tryptophan. D genes are given only for firm matches. Not every row has a clone size; where given, it reads once, few, many or a size class.

J,size,V,D,CDR3,DNA
TRBJ2-7,few,TRBV5-1,.,CASSLRTNGDEQYF,TGCGCCAGCAGCTTGAGGACAAACGGGGACGAGCAGTACTTC
TRBJ2-7,.,TRBV6-2/TRBV6-3,.,CASSYSGANYEQYF,TGTGCCAGCAGTTACTCAGGGGCGAACTACGAGCAGTACTTC
TRBJ2-7,.,TRBV5-1,TRBD2,CASSSVSRAGSRSYEQYF,TGCGCCAGCAGCTCAGTGTCCCGAGCGGGGTCTCGCTCCTACGAGCAGTACTTC
TRBJ1-4,few,TRBV5-1,.,CASSLALDRLPEKLFF,TGCGCCAGCAGCTTGGCCTTAGACAGGTTGCCTGAAAAACTGTTTTTT
TRBJ2-7,many,TRBV12-3/TRBV12-4,.,CASSLAVGHLAYEQYF,TGTGCCAGCAGTTTAGCGGTAGGACACCTCGCCTACGAGCAGTACTTC
TRBJ2-1,few,TRBV28,TRBD2,CASSSPGLAANNEQFF,TGTGCCAGCAGTTCTCCGGGACTAGCGGCCAACAATGAGCAGTTCTTC
TRBJ2-7,.,TRBV29-1,TRBD1,CSALDRTNYEQYF,TGCAGCGCCTTGGACAGGACCAACTACGAGCAGTACTTC
TRBJ1-6,.,TRBV27,.,CASRDSYNSPLHF,TGTGCCAGCAGAGACAGTTATAATTCACCCCTCCACTTT
TRBJ2-5,few,TRBV28,TRBD2,CASSVSGLAGETQYF,TGTGCCAGCAGTGTTTCGGGACTAGCGGGGGAGACCCAGTACTTC
TRBJ1-4,many,TRBV20-1,.,CSARGRVDEKLFF,TGCAGTGCTAGAGGAAGGGTTGACGAAAAACTGTTTTTT
TRBJ2-2,.,TRBV29-1,.,CSVVGGGELFF,TGCAGCGTTGTCGGGGGCGGGGAGCTGTTTTTT
TRBJ1-2,many,TRBV28,.,CASSSKGYGYTF,TGTGCCAGCAGCTCGAAGGGCTATGGCTACACCTTC
TRBJ2-3,many,TRBV9,.,CASSVVGTSTDTQYF,TGTGCCAGCAGCGTAGTGGGCACCTCCACAGATACGCAGTATTTT
TRBJ2-1,.,TRBV5-1,TRBD2,CASSLTPGLAGQDNEQFF,TGCGCCAGCAGCTTAACCCCGGGACTAGCGGGTCAAGACAATGAGCAGTTCTTC
TRBJ2-7,few,TRBV4-3,.,CASSQGSVEDYEQYF,TGCGCCAGCAGCCAAGGTTCCGTGGAGGACTACGAGCAGTACTTC
TRBJ1-4,many,TRBV10-3,.,CAISDSATHIDEKLFF,TGTGCCATCAGTGACTCGGCCACCCATATTGACGAAAAACTGTTTTTT
TRBJ1-5,.,TRBV6-2/TRBV6-3,.,CASSAYYQPQHF,TGTGCCAGCAGTGCCTATTATCAGCCCCAGCATTTT
TRBJ2-3,many,TRBV15,.,CATSRDLTSTDTQYF,TGTGCCACCAGCAGAGATCTAACCAGCACAGATACGCAGTATTTT
TRBJ2-7,.,TRBV27,.,CASSTSGGVPWLQYF,TGTGCCAGCAGTACGAGTGGGGGCGTGCCTTGGTTGCAGTACTTC
TRBJ2-1,many,TRBV5-1,TRBD1,CASQETGDNFNEQFF,TGCGCCAGCCAAGAGACAGGGGATAATTTCAATGAGCAGTTCTTC
TRBJ1-1,many,TRBV3-1,.,CASSQGGRGAFF,TGTGCCAGCAGCCAAGGGGGGCGTGGGGCTTTCTTT
TRBJ2-3,.,TRBV4-1,TRBD1,CASSLRTGARDTQYF,TGCGCCAGCAGCCTTCGGACAGGAGCGAGAGATACGCAGTATTTT
TRBJ1-2,.,TRBV9,.,CASSVMSSGAYTF,TGTGCCAGCAGCGTCATGTCTTCAGGGGCCTACACCTTC
TRBJ1-5,.,TRBV11-2,.,CASSLVGGSNQPQHF,TGTGCCAGCAGCTTAGTCGGCGGTAGCAATCAGCCCCAGCATTTT
TRBJ2-7,few,TRBV11-2,.,CASSLEGGGANEQYF,TGTGCCAGCAGCTTAGAGGGTGGGGGGGCAAACGAGCAGTACTTC
TRBJ2-3,.,TRBV7-3,.,CASGLDPSTQYF,TGTGCCAGCGGACTGGACCCCTCGACGCAGTATTTT
TRBJ2-7,.,TRBV29-1,.,CSVESRTETYEQYF,TGCAGCGTTGAATCGAGGACCGAAACCTACGAGCAGTACTTC
TRBJ1-2,.,TRBV19,.,CASSRTDASYGYTF,TGTGCCAGTAGTAGAACGGACGCCTCCTATGGCTACACCTTC
TRBJ2-3,many,TRBV7-8,.,CASRRSVGTEVTDTQYF,TGTGCCAGCAGACGCAGCGTTGGGACGGAGGTCACAGATACGCAGTATTTT